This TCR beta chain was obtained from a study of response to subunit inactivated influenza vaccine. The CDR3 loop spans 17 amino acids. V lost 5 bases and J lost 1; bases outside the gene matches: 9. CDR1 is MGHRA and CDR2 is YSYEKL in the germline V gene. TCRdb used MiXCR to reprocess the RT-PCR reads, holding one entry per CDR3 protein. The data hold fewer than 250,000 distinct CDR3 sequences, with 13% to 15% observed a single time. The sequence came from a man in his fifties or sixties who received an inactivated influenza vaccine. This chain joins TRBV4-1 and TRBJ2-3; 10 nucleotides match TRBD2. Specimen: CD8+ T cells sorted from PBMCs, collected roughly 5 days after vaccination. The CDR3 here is CASSAWGLAGGTDTQYF. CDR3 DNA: TGCGCCAGCAGCGCGTGGGGGCTAGCGGGGGGCACAGATACGCAGTATTTT.